This TCR beta chain was recorded in a study of blood T cell repertoires in COVID-19 (dated by TCRdb to 2019 to 2021). Some background on the complete study: Samples from collaborators originated in the United States, Italy and Spain and spanned both the acute and convalescent phases of COVID-19. HLA class I and class II types, where available, came from metadata supplied by the sample provider rather than from assay-based typing. Sample metadata almost always included a de-identified subject ID, COVID-19 status, age in years and sex. Samples came from the ongoing ImmuneRACE study (first 160 participants) plus 1,254 subjects from 6 global collaborators. The prospective study material was composed of cDNA or gDNA derived from T cells, B-cell-depleted T cells, or PBMCs. The repertoires were released in a freely available public database intended as a resource for research on the immune response to SARS-CoV-2. Deeply sampled blood TCRbeta repertoires from subjects exposed to, actively infected with, or recovered from COVID-19 were included in the dataset. General conclusions and limits of the study: The amount of clinical and demographic metadata varied by source and participant and was provided uncurated.

This clone was observed a handful of times. Its recognized antigen is unknown. Within one base of it there is no much larger clone, and no base qualities were kept. The immunoSEQ Assay, a bias-controlled multiplex PCR, was used to amplify TCRbeta CDR3 regions from genomic DNA. Per the original workflow: Within the assay, amplification of reference gene primers was used to estimate how many nucleated cells each sample contained. To quantify the absolute abundance of each unique TCRbeta CDR3 rearrangement, sequence reads were collapsed and filtered. Productive Simpson clonality was computed per sample as the square root of Simpson's diversity index over productive rearrangements. TCRdb limited this immuneACCESS table to in-frame rearrangements with V and J called. A share of clones is missing; checked studies link under half to unresolved V genes, and the rest is unexplained. The D gene and trimming were derived from the DNA, and the V and J assignments and clone size from that table. Present in this sample are fewer than 120,000 clones, 85% to 90% of which were seen just once. The ten largest make up 3% to 4% of the sample.

The collaborating institutions used their own protocols to collect whole blood in K2EDTA tubes. For TCRbeta analysis, collaborator samples were shipped as frozen whole blood, as isolated PBMCs, or as DNA extracted from either sample type. The CDR3 contains 18 residues, cysteine and phenylalanine counted. CDR3 DNA is the only sequence kept; it has 54 bases, read in frame from the first base. V lost 4 bases and J lost 6 bases, and the count of bases not matched to a germline gene is 11. The germline V gene gives CDR1 as LGHNA and CDR2 as YNFKEQ. The receptor was derived from a woman aged 50 to 60 with acute or convalescent COVID-19. The sequenced sample consisted of peripheral blood. This chain joins TRBV4-2 to TRBJ2-2, and TRBD2 matches 13 of the central bases. In nucleotide form, the sequence is TGTGCCAGCAGCCCCTATGGACTAGCGGGAGTTAAGTCCGGGGAGCTGTTTTTT. It translates as CASSPYGLAGVKSGELFF.